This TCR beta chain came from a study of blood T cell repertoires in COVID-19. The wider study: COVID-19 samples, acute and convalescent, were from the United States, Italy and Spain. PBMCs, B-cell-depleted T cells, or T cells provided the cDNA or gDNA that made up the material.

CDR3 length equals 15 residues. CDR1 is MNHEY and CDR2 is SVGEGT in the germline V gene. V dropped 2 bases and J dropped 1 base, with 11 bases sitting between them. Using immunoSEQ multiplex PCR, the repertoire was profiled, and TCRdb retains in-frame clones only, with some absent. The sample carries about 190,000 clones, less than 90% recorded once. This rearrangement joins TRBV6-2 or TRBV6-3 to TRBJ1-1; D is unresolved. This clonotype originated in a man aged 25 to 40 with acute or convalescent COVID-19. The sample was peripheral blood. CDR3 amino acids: CASSYRTVSNTEAFF. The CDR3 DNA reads TGTGCCAGCAGTTACCGCACGGTTTCGAACACTGAAGCTTTCTTT.